What follows are 2 T cell receptor beta chains derived from one specimen sequenced in a study of T cell responses to AZD1222 COVID-19 vaccine. Only in-frame clones appear in the TCRdb table, and some are missing; sequencing was by immunoSEQ multiplex PCR. The sample lists about 110,000 clones; approximately 92% were seen once. Material: peripheral blood, obtained 28 days after the second AZD1222 dose. Source of these receptors: an adult who received the AZD1222 COVID-19 vaccine.

The table lists this clone with a count of one. This chain uses TRBV18 with TRBJ1-5, with D maybe TRBD1 (5 bases). The germline V gene has CDR1 KGHSH and CDR2 LQKENI. Trimming cost V 6 bases and J 7 bases, with 19 bases left between them. The CDR3 runs 15 residues. The DNA for the CDR3 is TGTGCCAGCTCCCTGGACCGGGTGGGGGGGCAGCCCCAGCATTTT. Protein: CASSLDRVGGQPQHF.

The chain combines TRBV11-2 with TRBJ1-6; D might be TRBD1 (6 bases). The CDR3 has 14 residues. Germline CDR1 reads SGHAT; CDR2 reads FQNNGV. V shed 1 base and J shed 7 bases, with 8 bases lying between them. CDR3 coding DNA: TGTGCCAGCAGCTTAGCACAGGGAAATTCACCCCTCCACTTT. It specifies CASSLAQGNSPLHF. Looking up the rest from reference TRBV11-2 and TRBJ1-6 gives the full variable domain: EAGVAQSPRYKIIEKRQSVAFWCNPISGHATLYWYQQILGQGPKLLIQFQNNGVVDDSQLPKDRFSAERLKGVDSTLKIQPAKLEDSAVYLCASSLAQGNSPLHFGNGTRLTVT.